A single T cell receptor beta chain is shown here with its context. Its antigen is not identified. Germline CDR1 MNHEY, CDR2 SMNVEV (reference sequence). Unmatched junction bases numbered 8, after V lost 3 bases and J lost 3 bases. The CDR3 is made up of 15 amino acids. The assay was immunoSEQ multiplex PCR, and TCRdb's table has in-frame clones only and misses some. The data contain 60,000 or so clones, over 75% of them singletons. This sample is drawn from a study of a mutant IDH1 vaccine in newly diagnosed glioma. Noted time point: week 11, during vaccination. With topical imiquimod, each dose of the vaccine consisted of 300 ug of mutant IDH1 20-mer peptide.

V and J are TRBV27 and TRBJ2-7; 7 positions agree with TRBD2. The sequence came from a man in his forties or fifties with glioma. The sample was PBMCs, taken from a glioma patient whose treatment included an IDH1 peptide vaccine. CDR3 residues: CASSLTGRAGYEQYF. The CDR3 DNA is TGTGCCAGCAGTTTGACGGGGAGGGCGGGCTACGAGCAGTACTTC.